This entry describes one TCR beta chain. The sample comes from a study of blood T cell repertoires in COVID-19. The CDR3 is made up of 17 amino acids. J gave up 6 bases and V 9 bases, and 19 bases lay outside the gene matches. In germline, CDR1 is MGHRA, CDR2 YSYEKL. Data came from immunoSEQ multiplex PCR; TCRdb stores just in-frame clones and leaves some out. The table lists roughly 230,000 clones, 85% of them singletons, with just under 6.5% in the top ten. V gene TRBV4-1 combines with J gene TRBJ2-3, with 9 positions matching TRBD2. Sequencing was performed on peripheral blood. The receptor's source is a woman aged 55-70 years with active or convalescent COVID-19. The CDR3 DNA sequence: TGCGCCAGTAGGACCTTTAGCGGGGGCGGATTGGGGGATACGCAGTATTTT. Translation: CASRTFSGGGLGDTQYF.